This paragraph covers one TCR beta chain sequence. Germline loops: CDR1 SGDLS, CDR2 YYNGEE. This CDR3 has 15 amino acids. J lost 4 bases, V lost 1 base, and 5 bases had no gene match. These data are taken from a study of technical replicates of blood from several donors. Measured with immunoSEQ multiplex PCR; TCRdb has only the in-frame clones, and not every one. The sample carries approximately 77,000 clones, 90% to 95% recorded once. The sequence was collected from a human donor in good health. Sequences were obtained from T cells isolated from PBMCs. The J gene is TRBJ2-5, the V gene TRBV9; 9 bases fit TRBD1. The CDR3 spells CASSVLSDRGETQYF. CDR3 coding DNA: TGTGCCAGCAGCGTATTGTCGGACAGGGGAGAGACCCAGTACTTC.